This T cell receptor beta chain was sequenced in a study of blood T cell repertoires in COVID-19. Overall study context: Some COVID-19 samples were acute and others convalescent; all came from the United States, Italy and Spain. PBMCs, B-cell-depleted T cells, or T cells were the source of the cDNA or gDNA that made up the material.

Germline V lookup: CDR1 KGHSH, CDR2 LQKENI. V dropped 6 bases and J dropped 4; count of bases not matched to a gene: 7. There are 15 residues in the CDR3. Clones were sequenced by immunoSEQ multiplex PCR, and TCRdb holds only the in-frame ones, with some missing. The sample contains about 170,000 clones, roughly 86% of which appear only once. J is TRBJ1-5 and V is TRBV18; 9 nucleotides match TRBD1. Sequenced material: peripheral blood. The receptor comes from a man aged 65-85 years with acute or convalescent COVID-19. DNA of the CDR3: TGTGCCAGCTCTACCGGGACAGGGCTTAATCAGCCCCAGCATTTT. Protein: CASSTGTGLNQPQHF.